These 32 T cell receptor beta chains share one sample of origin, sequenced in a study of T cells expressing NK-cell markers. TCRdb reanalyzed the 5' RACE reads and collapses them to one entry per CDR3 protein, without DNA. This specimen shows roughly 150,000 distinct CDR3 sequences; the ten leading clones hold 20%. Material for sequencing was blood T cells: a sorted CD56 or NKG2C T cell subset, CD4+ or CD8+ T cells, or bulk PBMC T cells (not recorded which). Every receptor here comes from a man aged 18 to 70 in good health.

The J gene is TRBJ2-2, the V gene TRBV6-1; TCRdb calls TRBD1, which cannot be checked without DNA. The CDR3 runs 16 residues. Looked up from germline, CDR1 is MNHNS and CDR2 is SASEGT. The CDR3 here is CASSGPGDFFVGELFF.

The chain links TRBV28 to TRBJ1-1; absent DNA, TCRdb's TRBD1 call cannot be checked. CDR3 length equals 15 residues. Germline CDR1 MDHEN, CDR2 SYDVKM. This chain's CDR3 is CASSSQGGTPYEAFF.

The CDR3: CASSLNSRPDEQYF. The chain couples TRBV7-9 to TRBJ2-7. Per germline, CDR1 SEHNR and CDR2 FQNEAQ (reference sequence). The CDR3 extends over 14 amino acids.

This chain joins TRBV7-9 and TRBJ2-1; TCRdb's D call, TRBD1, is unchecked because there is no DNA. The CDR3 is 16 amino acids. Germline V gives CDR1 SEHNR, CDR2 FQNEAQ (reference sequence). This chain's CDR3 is CASSAAHGQGYNEQFF. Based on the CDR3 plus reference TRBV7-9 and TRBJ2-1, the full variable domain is DTGVSQNPRHKITKRGQNVTFRCDPISEHNRLYWYRQTLGQGPEFLTYFQNEAQLEKSRLLSDRFSAERPKGSFSTLEIQRTEQGDSAMYLCASSAAHGQGYNEQFFGPGTRLTVL.

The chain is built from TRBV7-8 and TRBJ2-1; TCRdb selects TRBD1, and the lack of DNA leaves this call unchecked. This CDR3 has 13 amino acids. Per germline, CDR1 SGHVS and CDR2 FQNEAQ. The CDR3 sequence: CASSFGGYNEQFF.

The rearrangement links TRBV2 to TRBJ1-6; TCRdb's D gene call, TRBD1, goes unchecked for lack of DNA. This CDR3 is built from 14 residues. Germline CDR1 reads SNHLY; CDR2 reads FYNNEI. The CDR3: CASSLGQNNSPLHF.

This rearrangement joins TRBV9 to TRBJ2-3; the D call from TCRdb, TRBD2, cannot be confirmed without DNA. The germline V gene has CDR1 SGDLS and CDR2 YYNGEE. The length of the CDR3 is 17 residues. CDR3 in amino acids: CASSVDVAGGSTDTQYF.

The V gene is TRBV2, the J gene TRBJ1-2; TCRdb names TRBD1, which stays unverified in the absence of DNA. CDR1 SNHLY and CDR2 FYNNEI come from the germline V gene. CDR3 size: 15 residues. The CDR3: CASSESKQGANGYTF.

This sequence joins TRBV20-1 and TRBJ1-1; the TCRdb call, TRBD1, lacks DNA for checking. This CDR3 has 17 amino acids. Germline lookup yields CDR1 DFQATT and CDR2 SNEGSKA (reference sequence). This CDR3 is CSATQIPGRTVNTEAFF.

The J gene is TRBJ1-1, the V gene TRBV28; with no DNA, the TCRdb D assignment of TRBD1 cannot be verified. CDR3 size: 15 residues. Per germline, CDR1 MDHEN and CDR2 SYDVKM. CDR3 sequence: CASSFRFRGRTEAFF.

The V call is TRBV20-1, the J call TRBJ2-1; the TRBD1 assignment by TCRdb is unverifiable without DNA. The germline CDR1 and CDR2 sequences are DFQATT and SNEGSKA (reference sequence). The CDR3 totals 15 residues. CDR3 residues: CSARVEWGDYNEQFF.

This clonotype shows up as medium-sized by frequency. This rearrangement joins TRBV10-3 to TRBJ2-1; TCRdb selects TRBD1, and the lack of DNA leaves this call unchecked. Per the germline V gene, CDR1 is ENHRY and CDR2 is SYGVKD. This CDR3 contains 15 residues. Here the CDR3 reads CAISEGGTSYNEQFF.

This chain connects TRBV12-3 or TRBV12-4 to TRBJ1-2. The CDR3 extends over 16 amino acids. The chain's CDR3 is CASSSRVMEGPDGYTF.

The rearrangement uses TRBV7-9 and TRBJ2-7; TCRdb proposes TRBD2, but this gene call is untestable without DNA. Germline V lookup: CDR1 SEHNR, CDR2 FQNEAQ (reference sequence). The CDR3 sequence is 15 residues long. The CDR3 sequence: CASSGPLASGYEQYF.

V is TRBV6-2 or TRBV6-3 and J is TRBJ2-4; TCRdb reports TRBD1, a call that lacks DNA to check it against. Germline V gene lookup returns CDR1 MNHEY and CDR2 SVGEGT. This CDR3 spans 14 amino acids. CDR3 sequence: CASSAGGETDIQYF.

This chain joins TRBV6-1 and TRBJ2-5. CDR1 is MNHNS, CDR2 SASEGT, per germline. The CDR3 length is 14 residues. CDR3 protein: CASSEPGVQETQYF.

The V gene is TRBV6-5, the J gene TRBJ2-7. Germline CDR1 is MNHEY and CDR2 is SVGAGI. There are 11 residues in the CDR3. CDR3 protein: CASSSGRWQYF.

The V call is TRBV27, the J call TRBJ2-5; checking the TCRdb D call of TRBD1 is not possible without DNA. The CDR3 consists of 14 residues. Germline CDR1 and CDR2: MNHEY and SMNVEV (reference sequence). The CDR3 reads CASLPGQGSETQYF.

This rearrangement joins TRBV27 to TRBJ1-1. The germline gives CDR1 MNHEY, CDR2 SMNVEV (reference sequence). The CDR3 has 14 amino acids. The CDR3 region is CASSLHRLNTEAFF.

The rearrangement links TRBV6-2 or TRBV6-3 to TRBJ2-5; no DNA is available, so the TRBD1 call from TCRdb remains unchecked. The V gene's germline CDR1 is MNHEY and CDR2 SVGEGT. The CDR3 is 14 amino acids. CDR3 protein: CASSYVTGVSTQYF.

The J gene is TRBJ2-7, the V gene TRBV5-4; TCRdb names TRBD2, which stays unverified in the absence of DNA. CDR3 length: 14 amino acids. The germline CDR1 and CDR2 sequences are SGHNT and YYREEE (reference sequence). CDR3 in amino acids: CASSLGPEDYEQYF.

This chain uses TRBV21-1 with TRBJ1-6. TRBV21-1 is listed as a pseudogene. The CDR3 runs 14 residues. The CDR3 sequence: CASSTPLTYSPLHF.

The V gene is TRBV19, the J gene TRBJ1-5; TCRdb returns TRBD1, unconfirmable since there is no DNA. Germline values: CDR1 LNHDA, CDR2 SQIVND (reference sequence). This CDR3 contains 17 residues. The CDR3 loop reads CASSIIGTVVRNQPQHF.

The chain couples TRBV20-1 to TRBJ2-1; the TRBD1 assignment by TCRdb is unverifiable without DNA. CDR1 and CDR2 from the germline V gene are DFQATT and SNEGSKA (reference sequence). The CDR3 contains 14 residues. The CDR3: CSAGGDSSYNEQFF.

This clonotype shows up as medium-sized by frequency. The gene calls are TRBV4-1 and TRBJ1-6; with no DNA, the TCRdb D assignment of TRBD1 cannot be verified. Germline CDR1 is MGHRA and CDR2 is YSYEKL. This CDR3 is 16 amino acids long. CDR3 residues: CASSQGVAKYNSPLHF.

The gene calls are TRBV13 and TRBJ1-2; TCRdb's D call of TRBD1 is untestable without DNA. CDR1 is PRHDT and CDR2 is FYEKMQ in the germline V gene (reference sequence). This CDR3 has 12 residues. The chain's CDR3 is CASSLEGVGYTF. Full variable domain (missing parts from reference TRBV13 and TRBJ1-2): AAGVIQSPRHLIKEKRETATLKCYPIPRHDTVYWYQQGPGQDPQFLISFYEKMQSDKGSIPDRFSAQQFSDYHSELNMSSLELGDSALYFCASSLEGVGYTFGSGTRLTVV.

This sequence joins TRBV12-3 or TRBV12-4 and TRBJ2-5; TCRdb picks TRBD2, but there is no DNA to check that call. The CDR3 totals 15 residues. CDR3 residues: CASSWASGGGRTQYF.

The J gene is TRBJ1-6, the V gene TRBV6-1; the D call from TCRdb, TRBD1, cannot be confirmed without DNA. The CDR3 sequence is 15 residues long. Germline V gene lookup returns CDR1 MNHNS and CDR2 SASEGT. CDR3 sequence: CASTREWGNNSPLHF.

This CDR3 is CATSRVPGGSGANVLTF. The chain has TRBV15 and TRBJ2-6; TCRdb indicates TRBD1, and absent DNA this call remains unverified. Germline V gene sequence: CDR1 LNHNV, CDR2 YYDKDF (reference sequence). This CDR3 spans 17 amino acids.

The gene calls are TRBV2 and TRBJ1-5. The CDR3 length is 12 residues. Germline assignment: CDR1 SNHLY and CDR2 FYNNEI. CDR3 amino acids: CASSDLDQPQHF.

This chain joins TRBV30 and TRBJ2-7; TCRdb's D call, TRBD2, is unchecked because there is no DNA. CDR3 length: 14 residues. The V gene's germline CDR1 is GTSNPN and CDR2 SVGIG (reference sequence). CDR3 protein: CAWSARSLLYEQYF.

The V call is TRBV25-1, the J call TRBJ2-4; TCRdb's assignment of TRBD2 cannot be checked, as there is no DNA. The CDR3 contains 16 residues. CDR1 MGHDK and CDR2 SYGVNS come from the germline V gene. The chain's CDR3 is CASSERLAGVGNIQYF.